A single sample is the source of the 17 T cell receptor beta chains below, sequenced in a study of shared clonotypes between healthy human individuals. The method was immunoSEQ multiplex PCR; TCRdb's version includes in-frame clones alone and lacks a portion of them. In the table there are about 520,000 clones, about 96% of which are singletons. Sequences were obtained from naive CD4+ T cells sorted from blood. Stated subset: CD45RA+ positively selected. These receptors were obtained from a woman aged 25 to 45 in good health.

V and J are TRBV18 and TRBJ2-1; 7 nucleotides line up with TRBD2. Per germline, CDR1 KGHSH and CDR2 LQKENI. The CDR3 is made up of 15 amino acids. V lost 4 bases to trimming and J lost 10 bases; unmatched junction nucleotides: 13. The CDR3 protein is CASSLPGLLSREQFF. CDR3 coding DNA: TGTGCCAGCTCACTTCCGGGACTACTATCGAGGGAGCAGTTCTTC.

The rearrangement joins TRBV29-1 to TRBJ1-1; D perhaps matches TRBD1 (5 bases). The germline gives CDR1 SQVTM, CDR2 ANQGSEA. V was trimmed by 4 bases and J by 6 bases, leaving 15 bases between them. CDR3 length: 13 amino acids. The CDR3 sequence: CSVGVRTTSEAFF. In nucleotides, the CDR3 is TGCAGCGTTGGGGTCAGGACAACATCTGAAGCTTTCTTT.

The chain has TRBV25-1 and TRBJ1-1; D gene uncertain. V was pared by 3 bases and J by 1 base, with 6 bases between. This CDR3 has 13 residues. Per the germline V gene, CDR1 is MGHDK and CDR2 is SYGVNS. The CDR3 spells CASSDLGNTEAFF. CDR3 bases: TGTGCCAGCAGTGACCTTGGGAACACTGAAGCTTTCTTT.

The CDR3 DNA sequence: TGTGCCAGCAGCTCCGACCCCACACGATCCTATGGCTACACCTTC. Translating it yields CASSSDPTRSYGYTF. This chain joins TRBV5-6 and TRBJ1-2; the D is unclear. Germline V gene sequence: CDR1 SGHDT, CDR2 YYEEEE. V was trimmed by 3 bases and J by 4 bases, leaving 16 bases between them. The CDR3 runs to 15 residues.

This sequence joins TRBV6-5 and TRBJ1-2; D not resolved. Between the trimmed V and J ends, which lost 0 bases and 10 bases, there was a span of 15 bases. The CDR3 runs to 14 residues. Germline values: CDR1 MNHEY, CDR2 SVGAGI. CDR3 sequence reads: CASSYSSVDTDYTF. In nucleotides, the CDR3 is TGTGCCAGCAGTTACTCGAGTGTCGACACAGACTACACCTTC.

The V and J genes are TRBV6-5 and TRBJ1-1, with 7 bases matching TRBD1. CDR3 length: 16 residues. Germline V gene sequence: CDR1 MNHEY, CDR2 SVGAGI. V shed 4 bases and J 3 bases; nucleotides not matched to a gene: 11. The CDR3: CASSLAGGTGDTEAFF. DNA of the CDR3: TGTGCCAGCAGTTTGGCAGGGGGAACGGGGGACACTGAAGCTTTCTTT.

The chain employs TRBV6-1 and TRBJ2-5; 7 bases match TRBD2. The CDR3 is 14 amino acids. Germline V gene sequence: CDR1 MNHNS, CDR2 SASEGT. The trim removed 1 base at V and 5 bases at J, leaving 4 bases unmatched. CDR3 protein: CASSEVGGRETQYF. In DNA, the CDR3 is TGTGCCAGCAGTGAAGTGGGGGGGAGGGAGACCCAGTACTTC.

To note about this clone: Other DNA sequences of this sample code for an identical CDR3. The chain recombines TRBV28 with TRBJ1-6; D is uncertain. This CDR3 comprises 13 residues. Germline V gene lookup returns CDR1 MDHEN and CDR2 SYDVKM. Trimming shortened V by 5 bases and J by 7 bases, and 9 bases separated the two germline ends. The chain's CDR3 is CASSPGQNSPLHF. The CDR3 DNA is TGTGCCAGCAGTCCTGGTCAGAATTCACCCCTCCACTTT. Based on the CDR3 plus reference TRBV28 and TRBJ1-6, the full variable domain is DVKVTQSSRYLVKRTGEKVFLECVQDMDHENMFWYRQDPGLGLRLIYFSYDVKMKEKGDIPEGYSVSREKKERFSLILESASTNQTSMYLCASSPGQNSPLHFGNGTRLTVT.

The chain employs TRBV2 and TRBJ1-1; D is uncertain. The germline V gene has CDR1 SNHLY and CDR2 FYNNEI. V lost 7 bases to trimming and J lost 0 bases, with 24 bases between them. CDR3 length equals 18 residues. The CDR3 coding sequence is TGTGCCAGCAATAGCCCAGGCAGTTCCTCTGACATGAACACTGAAGCTTTCTTT. Translation gives CASNSPGSSSDMNTEAFF.

This clone was counted a single time. The chain joins TRBV28 to TRBJ2-3; no definite D call. This CDR3 is built from 12 residues. The ends were cut back, 5 bases at V and 5 bases at J, with 8 bases in the middle. CDR1 is MDHEN and CDR2 is SYDVKM in the germline V gene. The CDR3 DNA reads as TGTGCCAGCAGTCCGTCCCTAGATACGCAGTATTTT. Its protein product is CASSPSLDTQYF.

The V and J genes are TRBV7-2 and TRBJ2-3, with D unclear. V gave up 1 base and J gave up 4 bases, with 15 bases separating them. CDR3 length: 16 residues. CDR1 SGHTA and CDR2 FQGNSA come from the germline V gene. Here the CDR3 DNA reads TGTGCCAGCAGCTTAGTTTCAAACAACCGAGCAGATACGCAGTATTTT. It encodes CASSLVSNNRADTQYF.

CDR3 amino acids: CASTKPPGQGPYEQYF. The CDR3 nucleotides read TGTGCCAGCACAAAGCCCCCGGGACAGGGGCCCTACGAGCAGTACTTC. The chain is built from TRBV28 and TRBJ2-7, with 10 bases matching TRBD1. The V gene's germline CDR1 is MDHEN and CDR2 SYDVKM. The CDR3 is 16 amino acids. V was clipped by 7 bases and J by 2 bases; unmatched bases: 11. The full variable domain, rest sourced from reference TRBV28 and TRBJ2-7, is DVKVTQSSRYLVKRTGEKVFLECVQDMDHENMFWYRQDPGLGLRLIYFSYDVKMKEKGDIPEGYSVSREKKERFSLILESASTNQTSMYLCASTKPPGQGPYEQYFGPGTRLTVT.

This chain connects TRBV10-3 to TRBJ2-1, with 9 bases lining up with TRBD2. V was clipped by 2 bases and J by 5 bases; unmatched bases: 4. Germline lookup yields CDR1 ENHRY and CDR2 SYGVKD. The CDR3 has 15 residues. In nucleotides, the CDR3 is TGTGCCATCAGTGAGCATATAGCGGGAGACAATGAGCAGTTCTTC. Translation gives CAISEHIAGDNEQFF.

This chain connects TRBV4-1 to TRBJ1-3; D possibly corresponds to TRBD1 (5 bases). Germline V gives CDR1 MGHRA, CDR2 YSYEKL. The CDR3 length is 18 residues. The V end lost 1 base, the J end lost 2 bases, and 18 bases lay between the germline ends. This CDR3 reads CASSQASFRAGPGNTIYF. The CDR3 bases are TGCGCCAGCAGCCAAGCTTCATTTCGGGCAGGGCCTGGAAACACCATATATTTT.

Regarding this clone: Additional DNA sequences in this sample encode the identical CDR3. V and J are TRBV6-5 and TRBJ1-1; TRBD1 might be the D (6 bases). This CDR3 has 15 amino acids. Trimming shortened V by 0 bases and J by 3 bases, and 11 bases separated the two germline ends. Germline-derived CDR1 and CDR2 are MNHEY and SVGAGI. The CDR3, as DNA: TGTGCCAGCAGTTACTCGAGGGGGGCGGACACTGAAGCTTTCTTT. Its translation is CASSYSRGADTEAFF.

This sequence joins TRBV6-6 and TRBJ2-1, with 10 bases matching TRBD2. Looked up from germline, CDR1 is MNHNY and CDR2 is SVGAGI (reference sequence). V dropped 6 bases and J dropped 5; count of bases not matched to a gene: 10. This CDR3 comprises 16 residues. The CDR3 sequence is CASSWGVAGGDNEQFF. CDR3 nucleotides: TGTGCCAGCAGCTGGGGCGTAGCGGGAGGCGACAATGAGCAGTTCTTC.

This clone has just one count. The chain links TRBV9 to TRBJ2-1; 13 positions agree with TRBD2. The V gene's germline CDR1 is SGDLS and CDR2 YYNGEE. This CDR3 spans 15 amino acids. V gave up 4 bases and J gave up 5 bases; unmatched junction bases: 3. As DNA, the CDR3 is TGTGCCAGCAGCCCTGGGACTAGCGGGAACAATGAGCAGTTCTTC. This codes for CASSPGTSGNNEQFF.